This T cell receptor (beta chain) was sequenced during a study of early T cells in non-severe SARS-CoV-2 infection. There are 15 residues in the CDR3. CDR1 is MNHEY, CDR2 SMNVEV, per germline (reference sequence). Trimming removed 3 bases at V and 1 base at J, with 12 bases between. Ten or more counts support this clonotype. TCRdb re-called the 5' RACE reads through MiXCR, storing one row per CDR3 protein. The data hold about 31,000 distinct CDR3 sequences, with approximately 6% observed a single time. This TCR was sampled from an adult who was a healthcare worker with PCR-confirmed SARS-CoV-2 infection or an uninfected control (not recorded which). This sequence joins TRBV27 and TRBJ2-5; a weak D match, TRBD2 (6 bases). Sequenced material: whole blood. Here the CDR3 reads CASSFGGTAQETQYF. The CDR3 nucleotides are TGTGCCAGCAGTTTCGGCGGGACGGCCCAAGAGACCCAGTACTTC.